This note documents a single T cell receptor beta chain sequence. This CDR3 has 15 amino acids. Germline V gene lookup returns CDR1 MNHEY and CDR2 SVGAGI. Trimming removed 4 bases from V and 5 bases from J; junction bases left unmatched: 10. This sample stems from a study of shared clonotypes between healthy human individuals. The wider study: Three CD4 naive, three CD4 memory, two CD8 naive and one CD8 memory plate were used per donor.

Sorted-subset replicate PCRs used approximately 180 ng of genomic DNA. This amount corresponded to 33,000 or so T cell genomes. Some clones are missing from TCRdb's copy, which holds only in-frame ones; the method was immunoSEQ multiplex PCR. Altogether about 710,000 clones are present, around 78% being singletons, with the ten largest covering around 2%. The chain has TRBV6-5 and TRBJ1-2; 7 nucleotides match TRBD1. The sequence derives from a woman in her 30s in good health. Sample: memory CD4+ T cells sorted from blood. Noted subset: CD45RA-negative fraction. The CDR3 sequence is CASSSQRTGLYGYTF. The DNA for the CDR3 is TGTGCCAGCAGTTCGCAACGGACAGGCTTGTATGGCTACACCTTC.